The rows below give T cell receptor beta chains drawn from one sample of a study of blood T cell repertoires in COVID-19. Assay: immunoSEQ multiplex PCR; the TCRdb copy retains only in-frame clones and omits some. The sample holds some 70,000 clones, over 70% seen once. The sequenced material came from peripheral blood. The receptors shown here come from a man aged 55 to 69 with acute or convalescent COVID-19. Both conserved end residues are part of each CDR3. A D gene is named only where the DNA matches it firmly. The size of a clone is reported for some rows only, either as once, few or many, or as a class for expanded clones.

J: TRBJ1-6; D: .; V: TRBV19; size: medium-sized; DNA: TGTGCCAGTAGCCTCCAGGAAGGATCACCCCTCCACTTT; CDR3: CASSLQEGSPLHF
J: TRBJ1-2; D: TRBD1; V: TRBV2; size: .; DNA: TGTGCCAGCACCCTACAGGGGCGAGGCTACACCTTC; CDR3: CASTLQGRGYTF
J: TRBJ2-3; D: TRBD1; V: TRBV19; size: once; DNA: TGTGCCAGCACCGGGACAGGGCTCACAGATACGCAGTATTTT; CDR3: CASTGTGLTDTQYF
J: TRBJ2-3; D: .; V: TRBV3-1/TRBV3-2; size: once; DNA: TGTGCCAGCAGCCAAGATGCTACGACAGATACGCAGTATTTT; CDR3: CASSQDATTDTQYF
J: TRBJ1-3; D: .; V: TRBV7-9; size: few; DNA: TGTGCCAGCAGCCCGCTTGGGGGCTTCTCTGGAAACACCATATATTTT; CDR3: CASSPLGGFSGNTIYF
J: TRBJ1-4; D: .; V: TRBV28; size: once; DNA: TGTGCCAGCAGCCCTCCCACAGGGCAACGGAATGAAAAACTGTTTTTT; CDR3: CASSPPTGQRNEKLFF
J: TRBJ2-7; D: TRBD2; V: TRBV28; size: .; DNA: TGTGCCAGCAGCCCGGGACTAGCGAGGGACGAGCAGTACTTC; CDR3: CASSPGLARDEQYF
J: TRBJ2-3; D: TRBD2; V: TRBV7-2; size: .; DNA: TGTGCCACCTCTAGCGGGGGGCCGCAGGATACGCAGTATTTT; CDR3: CATSSGGPQDTQYF
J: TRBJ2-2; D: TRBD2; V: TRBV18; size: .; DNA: TGTGCCAGCTCTCCTCGGGGGGCCGGGGAGCTGTTTTTT; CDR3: CASSPRGAGELFF
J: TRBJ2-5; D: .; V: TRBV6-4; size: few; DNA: TGTGCCAGCTCCATGAGGCATCAAGAGACCCAGTACTTC; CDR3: CASSMRHQETQYF
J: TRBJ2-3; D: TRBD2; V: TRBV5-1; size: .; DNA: TGCGCCAGCAGCGTAACTAGCGGGGGGAAACCAGATACGCAGTATTTT; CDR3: CASSVTSGGKPDTQYF
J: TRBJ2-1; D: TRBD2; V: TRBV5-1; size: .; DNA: TGCGCCAGCAGCCGAGGGGGAGCGGGGGACAATGAGCAGTTCTTC; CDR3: CASSRGGAGDNEQFF
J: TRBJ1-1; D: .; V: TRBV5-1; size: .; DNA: TGCGCCAGCAGCTTGGGCCAGACTAACACTGAAGCTTTCTTT; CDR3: CASSLGQTNTEAFF
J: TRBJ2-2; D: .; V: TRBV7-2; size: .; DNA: TGTGCCAGCAGCTTAAGGGGTTCGTTGTTTTTT; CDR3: CASSLRGSLFF
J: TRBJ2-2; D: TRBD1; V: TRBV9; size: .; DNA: TGTGCCAGCAATGGACAGGGTATGACCGGGGAGCTGTTTTTT; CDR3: CASNGQGMTGELFF
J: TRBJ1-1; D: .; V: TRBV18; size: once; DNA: TGTGCCAGCTCACAGGACAGTATGAACACTGAAGCTTTCTTT; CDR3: CASSQDSMNTEAFF
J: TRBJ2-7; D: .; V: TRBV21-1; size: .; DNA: TGTGCCAGCGTTCTCGGGACTCGACACTACGAGCAGTACTTC; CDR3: CASVLGTRHYEQYF
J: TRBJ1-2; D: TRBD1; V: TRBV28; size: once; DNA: TGTGCCAGCAGTTTCGTGGACAGGGCAGCCTATGGCTACACCTTC; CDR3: CASSFVDRAAYGYTF
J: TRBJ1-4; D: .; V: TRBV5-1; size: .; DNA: TGCGCCAGCAGCCCAGAAGGGGGTTGGAAACTGTTTTTT; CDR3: CASSPEGGWKLFF
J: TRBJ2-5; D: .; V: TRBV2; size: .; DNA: TGTGCCAGCAGGCGAGAAGAGACCCAGTACTTC; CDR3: CASRREETQYF
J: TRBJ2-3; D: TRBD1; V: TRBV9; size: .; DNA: TGTGCCAGCAGTGAAAAGCCGGGACAGCCTGTCACAGATACGCAGTATTTT; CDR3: CASSEKPGQPVTDTQYF
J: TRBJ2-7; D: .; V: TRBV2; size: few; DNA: TGTGCCAGCAGTGAAGACTACTCCGAGCAGTACTTC; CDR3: CASSEDYSEQYF
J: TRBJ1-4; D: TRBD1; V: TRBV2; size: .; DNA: TGTGCCAGCAGCGTAGACAGGGGGGTTGAAAAACTGTTTTTT; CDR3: CASSVDRGVEKLFF
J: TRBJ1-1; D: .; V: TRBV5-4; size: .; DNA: TGTGCCAGCAGCCCTAGAGGATTCAACACTGAAGCTTTCTTT; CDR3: CASSPRGFNTEAFF
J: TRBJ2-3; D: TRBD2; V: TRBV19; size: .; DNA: TGTGCCAGTACCCCAGCGGGGGGAAACACAGATACGCAGTATTTT; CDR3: CASTPAGGNTDTQYF
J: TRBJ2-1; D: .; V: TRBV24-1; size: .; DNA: TGTGCCACCAGTGATTTTGAGGCGGGTGAGCAGTTCTTC; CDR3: CATSDFEAGEQFF
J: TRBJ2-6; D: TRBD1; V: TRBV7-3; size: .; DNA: TGTGCCAGCAGCTTAACGTCCGGGACAGGGGCTTCTGGGGCCAACGTCCTGACTTTC; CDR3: CASSLTSGTGASGANVLTF
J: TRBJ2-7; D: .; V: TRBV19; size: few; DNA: TGTGCCAGTAGTATGGGGAAAGGGACTTCCTACGAGCAGTACTTC; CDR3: CASSMGKGTSYEQYF
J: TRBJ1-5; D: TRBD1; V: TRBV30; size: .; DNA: TGTGCCTGGAGTGCGTACTCCGGGACAGTCAGCAATCAGCCCCAGCATTTT; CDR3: CAWSAYSGTVSNQPQHF
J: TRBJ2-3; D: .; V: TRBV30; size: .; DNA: TGTGCCTGGAGTGTACGTGGGGCAGGCACTAGCACAGATACGCAGTATTTT; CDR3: CAWSVRGAGTSTDTQYF
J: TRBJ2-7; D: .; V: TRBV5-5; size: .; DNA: TGTGCCAGCAGCTTGGCCGGGTACCAAGAATCCTACGAGCAGTACTTC; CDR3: CASSLAGYQESYEQYF
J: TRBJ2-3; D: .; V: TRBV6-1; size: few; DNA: TGTGCCAGCAGTGAAGGGCAGAACACAGATACGCAGTATTTT; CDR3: CASSEGQNTDTQYF
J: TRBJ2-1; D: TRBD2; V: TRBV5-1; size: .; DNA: TGCGCCAGCAGCTTGGTTCCCCTAGCGGAGTACAATGAGCAGTTCTTC; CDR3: CASSLVPLAEYNEQFF
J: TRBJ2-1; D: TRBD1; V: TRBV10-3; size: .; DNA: TGTGCCATCAGTGATCGGGACAGGGGTGACAATGAGCAGTTCTTC; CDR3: CAISDRDRGDNEQFF
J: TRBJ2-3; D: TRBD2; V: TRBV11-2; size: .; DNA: TGTGCCAGCAGCCTATCCTTTAAAACTAGCGGGGAGGGAGATACGCAGTATTTT; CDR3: CASSLSFKTSGEGDTQYF
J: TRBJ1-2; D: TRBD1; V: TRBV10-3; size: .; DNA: TGTGCCATCTCCGGGACAGGGGTTACATCTAACTATGGCTACACCTTC; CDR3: CAISGTGVTSNYGYTF
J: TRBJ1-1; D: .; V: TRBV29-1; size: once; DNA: TGCAGCATCAGAACAGGGAGCGCTGAAGCTTTCTTT; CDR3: CSIRTGSAEAFF
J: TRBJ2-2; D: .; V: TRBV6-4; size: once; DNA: TGTGCCAGCAGTGATACAGTTAACACCGGGGAGCTGTTTTTT; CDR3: CASSDTVNTGELFF
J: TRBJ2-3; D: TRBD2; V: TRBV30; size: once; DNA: TGTGCCTGGACTTCCCAGCGGGGGCGCACAGATACGCAGTATTTT; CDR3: CAWTSQRGRTDTQYF
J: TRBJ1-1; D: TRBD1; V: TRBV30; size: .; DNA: TGTGCCTGGAGTGTGACAGGGGGCGCGTCCGAAGCTTTCTTT; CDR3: CAWSVTGGASEAFF
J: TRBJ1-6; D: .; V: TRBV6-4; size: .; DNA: TGTGCCAGCCGAGTGGGCCCGGGGTCACCCCTCCACTTT; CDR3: CASRVGPGSPLHF
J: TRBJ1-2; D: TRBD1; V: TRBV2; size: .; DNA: TGTGCCAGCATCCAGATAGACCCAGGGGGTGGCTACACCTTC; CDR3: CASIQIDPGGGYTF
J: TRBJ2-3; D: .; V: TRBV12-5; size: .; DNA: TGTGCTAGTGGTTTGGTACTCGGCGGGGACAGCACAGATACGCAGTATTTT; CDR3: CASGLVLGGDSTDTQYF
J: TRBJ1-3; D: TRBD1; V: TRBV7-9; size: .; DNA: TGTGCCAGCAGCCCGATGGGACAGGGAGACTCTGGAAACACCATATATTTT; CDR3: CASSPMGQGDSGNTIYF
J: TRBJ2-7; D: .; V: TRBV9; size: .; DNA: TGTGCCAGCAGCCCCCGGGACGGGAGCTCCTACGAGCAGTACTTC; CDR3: CASSPRDGSSYEQYF
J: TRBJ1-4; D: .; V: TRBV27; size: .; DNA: TGTGCCAGCCCTACGGTATCCCTTGGAAAACTGTTTTTT; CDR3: CASPTVSLGKLFF
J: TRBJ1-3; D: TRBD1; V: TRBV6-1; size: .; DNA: TGTGCCAGCAGTGACCACAGGGGGCTAGGAAACACCATATATTTT; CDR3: CASSDHRGLGNTIYF
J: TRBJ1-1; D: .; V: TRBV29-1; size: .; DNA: TGCAGCGCCCGGGGGGGGAGGCCTGAAGCTTTCTTT; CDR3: CSARGGRPEAFF